The following is a TCR beta chain sequence with its context. Per the authors' pipeline: Reference gene primers were amplified, and this amplification served to estimate nucleated cell counts. This table comes from immunoSEQ multiplex PCR, and its TCRdb copy is limited to in-frame clones, with some not included. That table supplies the V and J calls and clone size; D and trimming were determined from the DNA. The sample records about 130,000 clones, around nine tenths being singletons. This sample was taken from a study of blood T cell repertoires in COVID-19. Study summary: In each case, the material was cDNA or gDNA derived from T cells, B-cell-depleted T cells, or PBMCs.

V was cut by 4 bases and J by 8 bases, with 15 bases left in between. The V gene's germline CDR1 is LGHDT and CDR2 YNNKEL (reference sequence). The CDR3 extends over 14 amino acids. This chain links TRBV3-1 (or the pseudogene TRBV3-2) with TRBJ2-1; D might be TRBD2 (7 bases). This sequence originates from a woman aged 70-85 years with COVID-19, enrolled during active disease. The sequencing sample was made of peripheral blood. In DNA, the CDR3 is TGTGCCAGCAGCCGAGGGGGGGGGCCGCATGAGCAGTTCTTC. Its translation is CASSRGGGPHEQFF.